Shown below are 26 T cell receptor beta chains from a single sample sequenced in a study of blood T cell repertoires in COVID-19. Profiled with immunoSEQ multiplex PCR; TCRdb holds only in-frame clones, not every one. This table holds about 130,000 clones, around nine tenths found once. Sequencing was done on a sample of peripheral blood. The receptor source for this set is a man aged 60-69 years with COVID-19, enrolled during active disease.

The chain carries TRBV28 and TRBJ1-1, with 9 bases identical to TRBD1. Germline-derived CDR1 and CDR2 are MDHEN and SYDVKM. J lost 6 bases, V lost 6 bases, and 11 bases had no gene match. This CDR3 is 15 amino acids long. CDR3 sequence: CASSFDPGTGPEAFF. Here the CDR3 DNA reads TGTGCCAGCAGCTTCGACCCGGGGACAGGGCCTGAAGCTTTCTTT.

The V call is TRBV28, the J call TRBJ2-7; 8 bases agree with TRBD1. V shed 3 bases and J 4 bases; nucleotides not matched to a gene: 5. Germline V lookup: CDR1 MDHEN, CDR2 SYDVKM. The length of the CDR3 is 14 residues. CDR3 sequence (DNA): TGTGCCAGCAGTTTTGCAGGGGGCAGGTACGAGCAGTACTTC. Translating gives CASSFAGGRYEQYF.

This chain connects TRBV19 to TRBJ1-5; tentatively, D is TRBD1 (5 bases). From germline, CDR1 is LNHDA and CDR2 SQIVND (reference sequence). Deletions cut 11 bases from V and 9 bases from J, with 20 bases between. The CDR3 spans 13 residues. The CDR3, as DNA: TGTGCCTCCGCCGGGGGTCCCGGGTTGCCCCAGCATTTT. Translating gives CASAGGPGLPQHF.

J is TRBJ1-1 and V is TRBV5-6; D is perhaps TRBD1 (6 bases). Germline-derived CDR1 and CDR2 are SGHDT and YYEEEE. Trimming pared 0 bases from V and 4 bases from J, leaving 10 bases between. CDR3 length: 14 amino acids. The CDR3 DNA follows: TGTGCCAGCAGCTTGGCCAGGGGTGGCACTGAAGCTTTCTTT. It specifies CASSLARGGTEAFF. Full variable domain (remainder filled in from reference TRBV5-6 and TRBJ1-1): DAGVTQSPTHLIKTRGQQVTLRCSPKSGHDTVSWYQQALGQGPQFIFQYYEEEERQRGNFPDRFSGHQFPNYSSELNVNALLLGDSALYLCASSLARGGTEAFFGQGTRLTVV.

This clone was detected only a few times. V is TRBV3-1 (or the pseudogene TRBV3-2) and J is TRBJ2-5, with D perhaps TRBD1 (6 bases). Deletions cut 0 bases from V and 5 bases from J, with 10 bases between. The CDR3 extends over 14 amino acids. From germline, CDR1 is LGHDT and CDR2 YNNKEL (reference sequence). Here the CDR3 reads CASSQETQGETQYF. CDR3 nucleotides: TGTGCCAGCAGCCAAGAGACTCAGGGGGAGACCCAGTACTTC.

This chain connects TRBV10-2 to TRBJ1-5; D is ambiguous. The CDR3 is made up of 13 amino acids. Germline CDR1 WSHSY, CDR2 SAAADI. V gave up 8 bases and J gave up 4 bases, with 12 bases separating them. CDR3 sequence: CASSQTRNQPQHF. In DNA form, the CDR3 reads TGCGCCAGCTCACAGACACGGAATCAGCCCCAGCATTTT.

The chain employs TRBV7-9 and TRBJ2-1; 12 nucleotides align to TRBD2. The J segment lost 7 bases and the V segment lost 4 bases, leaving 5 bases of the junction unmatched. Germline V gene sequence: CDR1 SEHNR, CDR2 FQNEAQ (reference sequence). The CDR3 contains 15 residues. CDR3 in amino acids: CASSSSGGAVNEQFF. The CDR3 coding sequence is TGTGCCAGCAGCTCTAGCGGGGGGGCTGTAAATGAGCAGTTCTTC.

The chain has TRBV5-1 and TRBJ1-2, with D unresolved. Trimming left V 2 bases short and J 2 bases short, with 10 bases between. This CDR3 region has 14 residues. From germline, CDR1 is SGHRS and CDR2 YFSETQ. CDR3 region: CASSLTRLNYGYTF. CDR3 DNA sequence: TGCGCCAGCAGCTTAACCCGGTTGAACTATGGCTACACCTTC. Looking up the rest from reference TRBV5-1 and TRBJ1-2 gives the full variable domain: KAGVTQTPRYLIKTRGQQVTLSCSPISGHRSVSWYQQTPGQGLQFLFEYFSETQRNKGNFPGRFSGRQFSNSRSEMNVSTLELGDSALYLCASSLTRLNYGYTFGSGTRLTVV.

The chain joins TRBV5-1 to TRBJ1-4; tentative D call: TRBD1 (5 bases). With 4 bases removed from V and 0 bases from J, the gap between germline ends came to 7 bases. CDR1 is SGHRS and CDR2 is YFSETQ in the germline V gene. This CDR3 has 14 amino acids. CDR3 sequence (DNA): TGCGCCAGCAGCCCGGGGGCAACTAATGAAAAACTGTTTTTT. Protein product: CASSPGATNEKLFF.

The chain uses TRBV4-1 and TRBJ1-4; 9 nucleotides agree with TRBD1. Per the germline V gene, CDR1 is MGHRA and CDR2 is YSYEKL. The trim removed 0 bases at V and 7 bases at J, leaving 9 bases unmatched. The CDR3 consists of 17 residues. CDR3 nucleotide sequence: TGCGCCAGCAGCCAAGATCGGGGGACAGGGCGAGGTGAAAAACTGTTTTTT. It translates to CASSQDRGTGRGEKLFF.

The chain has TRBV30 and TRBJ1-2, with 7 nucleotides matching TRBD1. Trimming cost V 0 bases and J 8 bases; bases outside gene matches: 12. The CDR3 extends over 15 amino acids. Germline CDR1 and CDR2: GTSNPN and SVGIG (reference sequence). CDR3: CAWSVLEGAEGGYTF. The CDR3 DNA follows: TGTGCCTGGAGTGTACTAGAGGGGGCGGAAGGGGGCTACACCTTC. Drawing the rest from reference TRBV30 and TRBJ1-2, the complete variable domain is SQTIHQWPATLVQPVGSPLSLECTVEGTSNPNLYWYRQAAGRGLQLLFYSVGIGQISSEVPQNLSASRPQDRQFILSSKKLLLSDSGFYLCAWSVLEGAEGGYTFGSGTRLTVV.

V gene TRBV3-1 (or the pseudogene TRBV3-2) combines with J gene TRBJ2-3; TRBD2 matches 9 bases. V lost 4 bases and J lost 5; bases outside the gene matches: 16. Germline CDR1 LGHDT, CDR2 YNNKEL (reference sequence). The CDR3 totals 18 residues. CDR3 sequence reads: CASSPSETRGGRGDTQYF. The CDR3 DNA reads TGTGCCAGCAGCCCCTCCGAGACGCGGGGGGGCCGTGGAGATACGCAGTATTTT.

The genes are TRBV12-3 or TRBV12-4 and TRBJ1-2; 7 nucleotides agree with TRBD1. CDR3 length equals 13 residues. With 6 bases clipped from V and 6 bases from J, the junction kept 7 bases outside the gene matches. CDR3 in amino acids: CASRSTGRNGYTF. The CDR3 nucleotides are TGTGCCAGCAGATCGACAGGGAGAAATGGCTACACCTTC.

The chain has TRBV30 and TRBJ2-7; TRBD1 aligns across 7 bases. The CDR3 runs to 12 residues. Trimming at V came to 2 bases and at J to 3 bases, leaving 1 base not matched to a gene. Germline values: CDR1 GTSNPN, CDR2 SVGIG (reference sequence). The CDR3 DNA reads TGTGCCTGGAGTAGGGACAGCTACGAGCAGTACTTC. Protein product: CAWSRDSYEQYF.

This clone is a singleton in its sample. The chain couples TRBV20-1 to TRBJ1-4; D is possibly TRBD1 (5 bases). With 3 bases removed from V and 1 base from J, the gap between germline ends came to 9 bases. The CDR3 is 14 residues long. Germline V gene lookup returns CDR1 DFQATT and CDR2 SNEGSKA (reference sequence). CDR3 sequence: CSASQGVTNEKLFF. In DNA, the CDR3 is TGCAGTGCTAGTCAGGGTGTAACTAATGAAAAACTGTTTTTT.

V gene TRBV30 combines with J gene TRBJ2-5; D is perhaps TRBD2 (5 bases). CDR3 length equals 11 residues. V was pared by 3 bases and J by 4 bases, with 6 bases between. CDR1 is GTSNPN and CDR2 is SVGIG in the germline V gene (reference sequence). The CDR3 loop is CAWREVETQYF. CDR3 nucleotides: TGTGCCTGGAGGGAGGTAGAGACCCAGTACTTC.

This clone appeared once. V usage is TRBV19 and J usage is TRBJ1-4, with D hard to call. Trimming left V 1 base short and J 12 bases short, with 15 bases between. This CDR3 spans 14 amino acids. From germline, CDR1 is LNHDA and CDR2 SQIVND (reference sequence). The CDR3 nucleotides are TGTGCCAGTAGTATAGTGTCTGACTTACGAGAACTGTTTTTT. Encoded protein: CASSIVSDLRELFF.

This clone has only a few counts. V is TRBV18 and J is TRBJ1-1; 7 bases agree with TRBD1. CDR1 is KGHSH, CDR2 LQKENI, per germline. V gave up 6 bases and J gave up 0 bases; unmatched junction bases: 10. This CDR3 has 16 residues. CDR3 sequence: CASSTSWGTVNTEAFF. The DNA for the CDR3 is TGTGCCAGCTCCACCTCTTGGGGGACAGTGAACACTGAAGCTTTCTTT.

This clone was observed once. The rearrangement links TRBV25-1 to TRBJ1-2; D is ambiguous. Germline CDR1 and CDR2: MGHDK and SYGVNS. The V end lost 4 bases, the J end lost 8 bases, and 14 bases lay between the germline ends. The CDR3 sequence is 13 residues long. The CDR3 DNA reads TGTGCCAGCAGTGGCCTTCTACGTGCGGGCTACACCTTC. As protein: CASSGLLRAGYTF.

This clone showed up just a few times. The chain recombines TRBV30 with TRBJ1-5, with TRBD1 as a possible D gene (5 bases). The CDR3 runs 14 residues. The V end lost 0 bases, the J end lost 6 bases, and 12 bases lay between the germline ends. Germline CDR1 is GTSNPN and CDR2 is SVGIG (reference sequence). Here the CDR3 DNA reads TGTGCCTGGAGTGTACACTCCGGGGGTCAGCCCCAGCATTTT. Amino acids: CAWSVHSGGQPQHF.

The chain recombines TRBV7-2 with TRBJ2-1; 9 nucleotides align to TRBD1. V lost 5 bases to trimming and J lost 7 bases; unmatched junction nucleotides: 12. CDR1 is SGHTA, CDR2 FQGNSA, per germline. CDR3 length equals 16 residues. The CDR3 coding sequence is TGTGCCAGCAGCCCGAATTCCGGGACAGGGTTGAATGAGCAGTTCTTC. It yields the protein CASSPNSGTGLNEQFF.

Written as DNA, the CDR3 is TGTGCCAGCAGCCCCCAGCCGGACACCCGGGGAAACACCATATATTTT. Translation: CASSPQPDTRGNTIYF. V is TRBV7-7 and J is TRBJ1-3; D possibly corresponds to TRBD1 (5 bases). The CDR3 is 16 residues long. The germline V gene encodes CDR1 SSHAT and CDR2 FNYEAQ (reference sequence). The V and J ends lost 5 bases and 4 bases respectively, with 18 bases between them.

The CDR3: CATSDPTAYNEQFF. CDR3 DNA sequence: TGTGCCACCAGTGACCCGACAGCCTACAATGAGCAGTTCTTC. This chain links TRBV24-1 with TRBJ2-1; D perhaps matches TRBD1 (5 bases). The CDR3 totals 14 residues. With 4 bases removed from V and 2 bases from J, the gap between germline ends came to 8 bases. Per the germline V gene, CDR1 is KGHDR and CDR2 is SFDVKD.

The chain uses TRBV6-1 and TRBJ1-4, with TRBD1 matching 8 bases. Germline CDR1 is MNHNS and CDR2 is SASEGT. The length of the CDR3 is 15 residues. V shed 3 bases and J 7 bases; nucleotides not matched to a gene: 7. The CDR3 nucleotides are TGTGCCAGCAGTGATAACAGGGGGTTTAGTGAAAAACTGTTTTTT. Translated: CASSDNRGFSEKLFF.

The chain is built from TRBV5-1 and TRBJ1-4, with D maybe TRBD1 (5 bases). The CDR3 length is 18 residues. The V end was cut by 3 bases, the J end by 2 bases, with 20 bases between. Germline V gene lookup returns CDR1 SGHRS and CDR2 YFSETQ. The CDR3 DNA is TGCGCCAGCAGCTGGGGCAGTGAAATTGTGCAGACTAATGAAAAACTGTTTTTT. This gives the protein CASSWGSEIVQTNEKLFF.

This chain joins TRBV5-1 and TRBJ2-7; perhaps TRBD2 as D (8 bases). The germline V gene encodes CDR1 SGHRS and CDR2 YFSETQ. Trimming removed 6 bases from V and 6 bases from J, with 19 bases in between. This CDR3 is built from 14 residues. The DNA for the CDR3 is TGCGCCAGCACCGGGGGGGACACAGGGGCCGAGCAGTACTTC. Translated, it gives CASTGGDTGAEQYF.